This TCR beta chain comes out of a study of T cells expressing NK-cell markers. Study-level information: Each TCR beta repertoire originated in sorted T cells that were CD3+CD56+NKG2C+, CD3+CD56+NKG2C- or CD3+CD56-NKG2C+.

Germline V gives CDR1 MNHNS, CDR2 SASEGT. The CDR3 covers 15 residues. No DNA is given; TCRdb re-called the 5' RACE reads and lists each CDR3 protein once. The sample yields 350,000 to 450,000 distinct CDR3 sequences, of which the top ten take up roughly 5.2%. Sequenced: blood T cells: a sorted CD56 or NKG2C T cell subset, CD4+ or CD8+ T cells, or bulk PBMC T cells (not recorded which). The V and J genes are TRBV6-1 and TRBJ1-4. The TCR originated in a man aged 18 to 69 in good health. The CDR3 protein is CASSEVWGMNEKLFF.